This TCR beta chain originates from a study of CD8+ T cells in alopecia areata (dated by TCRdb to between 2018 and 2020). In the study overall: The treated patients, all with moderate-to-severe alopecia areata, were enrolled in an open-label pilot trial of oral tofacitinib given at 5 to 10 mg twice daily. Patients stayed on tofacitinib for 6 to 18 months and then had 6 months of follow-up off drug so that delayed response and recurrence could be assessed. In treated patients, disease severity was measured using the SALT score, which gives the percentage of scalp surface area affected. High-throughput TCRbeta sequencing was used to examine T cell clonal expansion in alopecia areata in both the C3H/HeJ mouse model and human patients. In humans, TCRbeta sequencing was performed on scalp tissue and on sorted CD4+ and CD8+ peripheral blood T cells from healthy controls and from patients with patchy or totalis/universalis alopecia areata. Biopsies were taken from tofacitinib-treated patients at baseline and at 4 and 24 weeks of treatment, and a later scalp biopsy was taken in several of the tofacitinib-treated patients. Scalp clonality was compared among normal scalp (n=4), patchy alopecia areata scalp (n=8), and alopecia totalis/universalis scalp (n=8). RNA was extracted with the PAXgene miRNA kit for fixed scalp, the miRNeasy kit for PBMCs, and the RNeasy kit for mouse skin. TCRbeta CDR3 regions were amplified by immunoSEQ multiplex PCR using 35 Vbeta forward and 13 Jbeta reverse primers.

The investigation overall reported the following: Unlike mouse skin, which is dominated by gammadelta T cells, normal human skin has resident alphabeta T cells that are also sequenced, and this complicates analysis of the scalp TCR repertoire. TCR sequences shared between patients were less clear than in mice, possibly partly because of HLA diversity in the patient population. Tofacitinib significantly lowered scalp clonality and the number of expanded CD8+ clones among the top 100 scalp clones. Because the treated cohort was small and included a single nonresponder, larger studies are needed to assess links between baseline CD8+ expansion and response. Compared with normal scalp, lesional scalp had higher clonality and more expanded CD8+ clones, particularly in alopecia totalis/universalis, a pattern that suggests antigenic drive. During tofacitinib treatment, many expanded lesional clones stuck around in both scalp and blood, and this persistence may partly explain why relapse happens after treatment is stopped.

Regarding this clone: Its antigen is currently not known. Base qualities are not recorded, but no much larger clone differs from it by a single base.

V is reduced by 0 bases and J by 4 bases, leaving a spacing of 12 bases between them. From the cysteine through the phenylalanine, the CDR3 covers 15 amino acids. The kept DNA is CDR3 alone, 45 bases in frame from the first base. CDR1 and CDR2 were assigned from the germline V gene (reference sequence) as SEHNR and FQNEAQ. Taken with the paper, the label for treatment or condition translates to: oral pan-JAK inhibitor, 5-10 mg twice daily. Lesional scalp punch biopsies and peripheral blood were collected from alopecia areata patients. After PBMCs were isolated by density centrifugation and stained for CD3, CD4 and CD8, a FACSAria was used to sort CD4+ and CD8+ T cells. Library prep was done by the immunoSEQ multiplex PCR assay. RNA was extracted from all samples and reverse transcribed into cDNA, which served as template for TCR sequencing. SuperScript III was used to make first-strand cDNA, primed with a 2:1 mix of oligo-dT and random hexamers. A synthetic immune receptor repertoire was used to measure amplification bias, and any remaining bias was corrected computationally. Regarding the original processing steps: After raw reads were preprocessed to remove errors, the CDR3 was defined following IMGT conventions as running from the conserved cysteine to phenylalanine. Clonality was computed by normalizing Shannon entropy by log2 of the number of productive unique TCRs and subtracting the result from 1. Scalp TCRbeta sequences were cross-referenced with sorted blood CD4 and CD8 repertoires so that the CD4 or CD8 identity of scalp clones could be inferred. TCRdb's version of the immuneACCESS table is confined to in-frame rearrangements and falls short of the full clone set. An unresolved V gene accounts for under half of the shortfall where checked; the remainder is of unknown origin. The V and J calls and clone size come from that table; D and trimming were worked out from the DNA. This sample gives some 100,000 clones in total; about 61% of them show up just once. The ten top clones hold about 15% of the sample.

The sample was CD8+ T cells sorted from blood, taken at approximately week 56, from a patient treated with tofacitinib. The chain links TRBV7-9 with TRBJ1-2, with no confidently assigned D gene. The receptor comes from a human donor with alopecia areata. The bases read TGTGCCAGCAGCTTAGCTCCTCGGATTCCCTATGGCTACACCTTC. The translation is CASSLAPRIPYGYTF.